This T cell receptor beta chain appears in the sequencing data of a study of blood T cell repertoires in COVID-19. This table comes from immunoSEQ multiplex PCR, and its TCRdb copy is limited to in-frame clones, with some not included. The sample yields roughly 260,000 clones, 80% to 95% seen once. Individuals aged roughly 18 to 90 years were recruited from about two dozen US areas. As regards this clone: Other DNA sequences in this specimen translate into the identical CDR3.

V was clipped by 6 bases and J by 0 bases, with 9 bases between them. CDR1 is MNHEY and CDR2 is SVGAGI in the germline V gene. The CDR3 is made up of 15 amino acids. The rearrangement joins TRBV6-5 to TRBJ2-6; the D gene is possibly TRBD1 (5 bases). Sequenced: PBMCs or T cells enriched from blood (not recorded which). The TCR originated in a woman between 18 and 29 years old who had recovered from COVID-19. The CDR3 sequence: CASSPQGSGANVLTF. The CDR3 nucleotides read TGTGCCAGCAGCCCCCAGGGCTCTGGGGCCAACGTCCTGACTTTC.